This T cell receptor (beta chain) derives from a study of T-cell reconstitution after alpha-beta-depleted transplantation in children. The ends lost 4 bases at V and 7 bases at J; junction bases unmatched: 11. This CDR3 contains 15 residues. Germline assignment: CDR1 SGHRS and CDR2 YFSETQ. TCRbeta library construction was performed incorporating unique molecular identifiers. TCRdb redid the calling of the PCR reads with MiXCR, one entry per CDR3 protein. The sample carries more than 500,000 distinct CDR3 sequences, 10% to 12% recorded once. Comment on this clonotype: What it binds is not known.

General study points: When one year had passed after transplant, most T-cell counts and diversity came from newly produced T cells.

The receptor comes from a female patient between 2 and 15 years old who had a stem cell transplant for aplastic anemia, so the T cells may come from the graft donor. The source material was PBMCs, mostly from graft donor cells, sampled 180 days after TCRalphabeta/CD19-depleted stem cell transplant. The gene calls are TRBV5-1 and TRBJ2-7, with TRBD2 matching 10 bases. The CDR3 spells CASSTASGRWLEQYF. In DNA form, the CDR3 reads TGCGCCAGCAGCACAGCTAGCGGGAGATGGTTGGAGCAGTACTTC. The complete variable domain, with remaining parts taken from reference TRBV5-1 and TRBJ2-7, reads KAGVTQTPRYLIKTRGQQVTLSCSPISGHRSVSWYQQTPGQGLQFLFEYFSETQRNKGNFPGRFSGRQFSNSRSEMNVSTLELGDSALYLCASSTASGRWLEQYFGPGTRLTVT.